The entry that follows covers one T cell receptor (beta chain) sequence. The record originates from a study of blood T cell repertoires in COVID-19. Whole-study context: Material from acute and convalescent COVID-19 was sourced from the United States, Italy and Spain. PBMCs, B-cell-depleted T cells, or T cells provided the cDNA or gDNA that made up the material.

CDR1 and CDR2 (germline): SGHRS, YFSETQ. With 4 bases removed from V and 4 bases from J, the gap between germline ends came to 12 bases. The CDR3 totals 15 residues. Repertoires were generated with immunoSEQ multiplex PCR, while TCRdb's copy carries only in-frame clones and drops some. The sample holds roughly 250,000 clones, around four fifths seen once. The V and J genes are TRBV5-1 and TRBJ1-6, with no clear D. What was sequenced was peripheral blood. This sequence originates from an older woman with active or convalescent COVID-19. The DNA for the CDR3 is TGCGCCAGCAGCCCCGAGGGTGGATATAATTCACCCCTCCACTTT. The encoded protein is CASSPEGGYNSPLHF.